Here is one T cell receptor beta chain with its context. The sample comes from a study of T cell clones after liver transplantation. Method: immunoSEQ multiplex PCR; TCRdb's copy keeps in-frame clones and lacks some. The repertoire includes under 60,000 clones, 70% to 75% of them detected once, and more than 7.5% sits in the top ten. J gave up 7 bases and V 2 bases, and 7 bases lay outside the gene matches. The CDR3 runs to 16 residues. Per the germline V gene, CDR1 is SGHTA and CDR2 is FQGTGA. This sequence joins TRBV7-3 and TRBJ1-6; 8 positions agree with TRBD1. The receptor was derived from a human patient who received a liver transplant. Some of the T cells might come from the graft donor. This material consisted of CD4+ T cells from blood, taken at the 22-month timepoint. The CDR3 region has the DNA TGTGCCAGCAGCTTATTAGGACAGGGTGGGAATTCACCCCTCCACTTT. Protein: CASSLLGQGGNSPLHF.